The 12 T cell receptor beta chains below all came from one sample that was sequenced in a study of T cells expressing NK-cell markers. TCRdb reanalyzed the 5' RACE reads, giving one entry per CDR3 protein sequence and no DNA. The sample's table shows some 120,000 distinct CDR3 sequences. Material: blood T cells: a sorted CD56 or NKG2C T cell subset, CD4+ or CD8+ T cells, or bulk PBMC T cells (not recorded which). The receptors were gathered from a woman between 18 and 75 years old in good health.

The gene calls are TRBV6-1 and TRBJ2-3; with no DNA, the TCRdb D assignment of TRBD2 cannot be verified. The CDR3 is 14 residues long. Germline assignment: CDR1 MNHNS and CDR2 SASEGT. Here the CDR3 reads CASSTGTYTDTQYF.

The chain couples TRBV7-9 to TRBJ1-2. This CDR3 is built from 13 residues. Germline CDR1 and CDR2: SEHNR and FQNEAQ (reference sequence). CDR3 region: CASSLEGSDGYTF.

The rearrangement links TRBV5-4 to TRBJ2-1; the TCRdb D gene call, TRBD2, has no DNA to confirm it. The CDR3 contains 14 residues. The germline gives CDR1 SGHNT, CDR2 YYREEE (reference sequence). The CDR3 is CASSSGGDYNEQFF.

V and J are TRBV3-1 and TRBJ2-1; TCRdb selects TRBD2, and the lack of DNA leaves this call unchecked. The CDR3 is made up of 17 amino acids. The germline V gene encodes CDR1 LGHDT and CDR2 YNNKEL (reference sequence). The CDR3 reads CASSQDPGTRLYNEQFF.

The V gene is TRBV7-9, the J gene TRBJ2-1; no DNA is available, so the TRBD2 call from TCRdb remains unchecked. This CDR3 is built from 17 residues. CDR1 SEHNR and CDR2 FQNEAQ come from the germline V gene (reference sequence). The CDR3 sequence is CASSLALAGGRYNEQFF.

This chain uses TRBV12-3 or TRBV12-4 with TRBJ2-7; TCRdb gives TRBD1 as the D gene, but with no DNA this cannot be confirmed. The CDR3 is 15 amino acids. Here the CDR3 reads CASSKSTGVAYEQYF.

The chain joins TRBV4-1 to TRBJ2-2; TCRdb names TRBD2, which stays unverified in the absence of DNA. Germline CDR1 MGHRA, CDR2 YSYEKL. The CDR3 contains 15 residues. The CDR3 here is CASSQGGGATGELFF.

This chain connects TRBV28 to TRBJ1-2; with no DNA, the TCRdb D assignment of TRBD1 cannot be verified. This CDR3 contains 17 residues. CDR1 is MDHEN, CDR2 SYDVKM, per germline. The CDR3 is CASSPSKIVGFTSGYTF.

V and J are TRBV27 and TRBJ2-5; with no DNA, the TCRdb D assignment of TRBD1 cannot be verified. This CDR3 is 18 amino acids long. Germline V CDR1 and CDR2: MNHEY, SMNVEV (reference sequence). CDR3 protein: CASSILPGQGEDQETQYF.

The CDR3 loop reads CASSLSGPGTHYEQYF. J is TRBJ2-7 and V is TRBV27; TCRdb's D call, TRBD1, is unchecked because there is no DNA. Per germline, CDR1 MNHEY and CDR2 SMNVEV (reference sequence). This CDR3 region has 16 residues.

The chain carries TRBV27 and TRBJ2-1; the D gene TCRdb calls, TRBD2, cannot be checked with no DNA. From germline, CDR1 is MNHEY and CDR2 SMNVEV (reference sequence). The CDR3 has 13 residues. CDR3 loop: CASRPGLAVEQFF.

This chain links TRBV3-1 with TRBJ2-1; TCRdb reports TRBD2, a call that lacks DNA to check it against. CDR1 and CDR2 (germline): LGHDT, YNNKEL (reference sequence). This CDR3 comprises 18 residues. CDR3 residues: CASSPLAGGMGVVDEQFF.